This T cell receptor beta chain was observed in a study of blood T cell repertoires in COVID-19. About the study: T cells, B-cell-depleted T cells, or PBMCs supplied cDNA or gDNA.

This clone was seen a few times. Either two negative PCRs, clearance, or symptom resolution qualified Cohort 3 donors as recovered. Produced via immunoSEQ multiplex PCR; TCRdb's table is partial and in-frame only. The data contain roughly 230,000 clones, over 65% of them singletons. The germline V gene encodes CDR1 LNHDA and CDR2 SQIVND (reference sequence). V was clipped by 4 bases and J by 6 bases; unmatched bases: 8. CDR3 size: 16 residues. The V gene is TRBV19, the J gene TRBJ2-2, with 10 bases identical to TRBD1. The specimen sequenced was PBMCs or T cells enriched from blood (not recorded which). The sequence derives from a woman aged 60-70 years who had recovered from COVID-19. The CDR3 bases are TGTGCCAGTAGTAACTCCGGGACAGGGGCGTCCGGGGAGCTGTTTTTT. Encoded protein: CASSNSGTGASGELFF.